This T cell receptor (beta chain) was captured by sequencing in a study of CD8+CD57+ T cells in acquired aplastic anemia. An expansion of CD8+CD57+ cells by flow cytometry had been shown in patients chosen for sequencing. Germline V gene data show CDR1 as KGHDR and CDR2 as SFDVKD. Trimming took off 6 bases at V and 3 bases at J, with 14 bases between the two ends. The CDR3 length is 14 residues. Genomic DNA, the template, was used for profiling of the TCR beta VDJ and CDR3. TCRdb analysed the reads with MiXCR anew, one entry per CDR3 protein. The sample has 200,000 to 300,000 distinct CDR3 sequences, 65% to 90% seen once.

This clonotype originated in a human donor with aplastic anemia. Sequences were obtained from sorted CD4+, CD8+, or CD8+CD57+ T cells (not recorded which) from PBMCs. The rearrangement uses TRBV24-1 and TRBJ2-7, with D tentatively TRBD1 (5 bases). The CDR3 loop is CATSYKQGSYEQYF. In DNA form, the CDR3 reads TGTGCCACCAGTTACAAGCAGGGTAGCTACGAGCAGTACTTC.